This T cell receptor beta chain came from a study of PD-L1 blockade in urothelial cancer. This CDR3 region has 16 residues. V was trimmed by 2 bases and J by 0 bases, leaving 13 bases between them. CDR1 and CDR2 (germline): SEHNR, FQNEAQ (reference sequence). Profiling relied on immunoSEQ multiplex PCR, and the TCRdb table lists in-frame clones only, not all of them. The sample shows 40,000 to 45,000 clones, about 85% of them seen only once. Time point noted: peripheral blood 6 weeks after treatment start. The source material was PBMCs, sampled around atezolizumab (anti-PD-L1) treatment. This chain joins TRBV7-9 and TRBJ1-1; D is possibly TRBD1 (5 bases). The receptor comes from a man between 65 and 79 years old with urothelial cancer. CDR3 protein: CASSLWGGGMNTEAFF. The CDR3 nucleotides are TGTGCCAGCAGCTTATGGGGGGGAGGGATGAACACTGAAGCTTTCTTT.